What follows describes a single T cell receptor (beta chain). Its specificity is unknown. This specimen comes from a study of shared clonotypes between healthy human individuals. Study details: Every donor yielded three CD4 naive, three CD4 memory, two CD8 naive and one CD8 memory plate.

A deep-level run was used for the assay. Repertoires were generated with immunoSEQ multiplex PCR, while TCRdb's copy carries only in-frame clones and drops some. The profile shows over a million clones, roughly 80% of them singletons. Study outcomes and limitations: Non-shared clonotypes were found to have lower generation probabilities than the clonotypes that were shared by all four of the sorted-subset donors. Among the subsets, naive ones generally showed larger estimated richness than memory ones.

V gave up 5 bases and J gave up 2 bases, with 9 bases separating them. Germline V gene lookup returns CDR1 LGHNA and CDR2 YSLEER. The CDR3 length is 13 residues. The specimen sequenced was memory CD4+ T cells sorted from blood. The subset: CD45RA-negative fraction. The clonotype originates from a man aged 18 to 35 in good health. V gene TRBV4-3 combines with J gene TRBJ1-1; perhaps TRBD1 as D (5 bases). The CDR3 DNA reads as TGCGCCAGCAGCGCGAGGGGAAACACTGAAGCTTTCTTT. As protein: CASSARGNTEAFF.